Listed below are T cell receptor beta chains from one sample, sequenced in a study of OX40 agonist ivuxolimab in advanced cancers. Produced via immunoSEQ multiplex PCR; TCRdb's table is partial and in-frame only. The sample includes 35,000 to 40,000 clones, approximately 79% seen only once; the top ten take approximately 2%. This sample comprised CD4+ or CD8+ T cells sorted from blood, obtained in a trial of the OX40 agonist ivuxolimab. These receptor sequences come from an adult with an advanced solid tumor such as melanoma, head and neck, liver or kidney cancer. Each CDR3 is given with its conserved first and last residue. The D gene is left open where the match is weak. Rows may omit the clone size; those that give it use once, few, many or a size class.

j_call clone_size d_call v_call cdr3_nt cdr3_aa
TRBJ2-5 NA NA TRBV2 TGTGCCAGATCCCAGGGGAGTGAGACCCAGTACTTC CARSQGSETQYF
TRBJ2-2 NA NA TRBV18 TGTGCCAGCTCACCAAGGGACGTCGGCACCGGGGAGCTGTTTTTT CASSPRDVGTGELFF
TRBJ2-3 few NA TRBV11-3 TGTGCCAGCAGCTTCTCTAGCACAGATACGCAGTATTTT CASSFSSTDTQYF
TRBJ2-7 NA NA TRBV7-2 TGTGCCAGCAGCATATACTCGGGGGGCTTGGGCGAGCAGTACTTC CASSIYSGGLGEQYF
TRBJ1-1 once TRBD1 TRBV19 TGTGCCAGTAGATCGACAGGGATGAACACTGAAGCTTTCTTT CASRSTGMNTEAFF
TRBJ1-2 NA NA TRBV7-9 TGTGCCAGCAGCATTCGGGACGGGCACTATGGCTACACCTTC CASSIRDGHYGYTF
TRBJ1-5 NA NA TRBV7-2 TGTGCCAGCAGCTTAGCGGGGTGGGGCAATCAGCCCCAGCATTTT CASSLAGWGNQPQHF
TRBJ2-7 NA NA TRBV2 TGTGCCAGCACCTCGCGGGGAGGGGGGTTCTACGAGCAGTACTTC CASTSRGGGFYEQYF
TRBJ1-2 NA NA TRBV19 TGTGCCAGTAGTCCCCAGGGGCGCTATGGCTACACCTTC CASSPQGRYGYTF
TRBJ1-1 NA NA TRBV6-1 TGTGCCAGCAGTGAGTCGTACAGGAGGGTAGCTTTCTTT CASSESYRRVAFF
TRBJ1-5 NA NA TRBV19 TGTGCCAGTTCGTTTTCGGGAAGGAGCAATCAGCCCCAGCATTTT CASSFSGRSNQPQHF
TRBJ1-1 NA TRBD1 TRBV6-5 TGTGCCAGCAAAGGGACAGGCGGGCGAGCTGAAGCTTTCTTT CASKGTGGRAEAFF
TRBJ2-5 NA NA TRBV4-3 TGCGCCAGCAGCCAAGATTACTTGCCCCAAGAGACCCAGTACTTC CASSQDYLPQETQYF
TRBJ2-7 NA NA TRBV15 TGTGCCACCAGCAGTAGGAGGGGCTCCTACGAGCAGTACTTC CATSSRRGSYEQYF
TRBJ2-3 NA TRBD2 TRBV19 TGTGCCAGTAGACATGGGGGGGAAGATACGCAGTATTTT CASRHGGEDTQYF
TRBJ1-4 NA NA TRBV5-5 TGTGCCAGCAGCCTGACAGTTGCAACTAATGAAAAACTGTTTTTT CASSLTVATNEKLFF
TRBJ2-7 once NA TRBV4-3 TGCGCCAGCAGCCAAACGTGGGCGACCGAGCAGTACTTC CASSQTWATEQYF
TRBJ1-1 NA TRBD1 TRBV7-2 TGTGCCAGCAGCTTCTGGGGGACAGGGAACACTGAAGCTTTCTTT CASSFWGTGNTEAFF
TRBJ1-1 few NA TRBV30 TGTGCCTGGGGCCGTCTGGGGGTTTGGGGACACACTGAAGCTTTCTTT CAWGRLGVWGHTEAFF
TRBJ1-2 few TRBD1 TRBV6-5 TGTGCCAGCAGCCCCATTGACAGGGTTGATGGCTACACCTTC CASSPIDRVDGYTF
TRBJ2-3 NA TRBD2 TRBV7-2 TGTGCCAGCAGCTTAAGACTAGCGGGCCTCACAGATACGCAGTATTTT CASSLRLAGLTDTQYF
TRBJ1-1 NA TRBD1 TRBV19 TGTGCCAGTACACGGGACAGGGTTTATGAAGCTTTCTTT CASTRDRVYEAFF
TRBJ2-7 NA NA TRBV4-3 TGCGCCAGCAGCCAAGAACGAGTGTCCTACGAGCAGTACTTC CASSQERVSYEQYF
TRBJ2-1 NA NA TRBV20-1 TGCAGTGCTAGCAGGGTAGGGGGGCAGTTCTTC CSASRVGGQFF
TRBJ1-5 NA NA TRBV18 TGTGCCAGCTCACCACTTGCAGAGCATAGCAATCAGCCCCAGCATTTT CASSPLAEHSNQPQHF
TRBJ1-1 NA TRBD1 TRBV19 TGTGCCAGTAGTTTTACAGGGGTCACTGAAGCTTTCTTT CASSFTGVTEAFF
TRBJ1-2 NA NA TRBV5-1 TGCGCCAGCAGCTCAATACAGGGCTACTATGGCTACACCTTC CASSSIQGYYGYTF
TRBJ2-5 medium-sized TRBD1 TRBV4-2 TGTGCCAGCAGCCATATACAGGGGGCTGAAGAGACCCAGTACTTC CASSHIQGAEETQYF